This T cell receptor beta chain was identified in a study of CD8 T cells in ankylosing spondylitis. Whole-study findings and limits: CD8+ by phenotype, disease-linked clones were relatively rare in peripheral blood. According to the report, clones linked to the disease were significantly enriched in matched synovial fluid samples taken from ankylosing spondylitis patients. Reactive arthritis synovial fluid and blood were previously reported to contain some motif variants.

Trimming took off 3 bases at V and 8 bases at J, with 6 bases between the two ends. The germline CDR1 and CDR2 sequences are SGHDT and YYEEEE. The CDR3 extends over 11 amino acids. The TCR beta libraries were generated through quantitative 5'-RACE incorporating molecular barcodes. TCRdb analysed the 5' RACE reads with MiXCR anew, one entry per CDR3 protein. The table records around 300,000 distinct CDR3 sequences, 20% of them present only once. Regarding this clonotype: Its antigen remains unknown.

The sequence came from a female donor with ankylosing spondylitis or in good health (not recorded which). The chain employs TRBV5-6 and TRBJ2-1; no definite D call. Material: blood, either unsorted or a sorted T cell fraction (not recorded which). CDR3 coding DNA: TGTGCCAGCAGCTCCCGTTATGAGCAGTTCTTC. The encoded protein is CASSSRYEQFF.